The sequence of this TCR beta chain was determined in a study of long-term antiretroviral therapy in people with HIV. Study overall: The oldest samples precede the 2015 immediate-ART recommendation by about a decade. Study-wide results and caveats: Among HIV repertoires, CDR3 length ranges were narrower than those of controls.

This clone has only one observation. What it binds is not known. The CDR3 has 12 residues. The V gene lost 6 bases and the J gene lost 6 bases, with 11 bases spanning the gap. Germline V gene data show CDR1 as SEHNR and CDR2 as FQNEAQ (reference sequence). The assay used was immunoSEQ (version v3.0), run at survey level. The assay was immunoSEQ multiplex PCR, and TCRdb's table has in-frame clones only and misses some. The data contain 25,000 to 30,000 clones, approximately 93% of them singletons. The V and J genes are TRBV7-9 and TRBJ1-1; unclear D gene. Sequencing was performed on unsorted PBMCs, taken 3.1 years after starting antiretroviral therapy. The receptor was derived from a man aged 18 to 29 with HIV. The CDR3 reads CASRLTRAEAFF. The CDR3, as DNA: TGTGCCAGCAGGTTGACAAGGGCTGAAGCTTTCTTT.